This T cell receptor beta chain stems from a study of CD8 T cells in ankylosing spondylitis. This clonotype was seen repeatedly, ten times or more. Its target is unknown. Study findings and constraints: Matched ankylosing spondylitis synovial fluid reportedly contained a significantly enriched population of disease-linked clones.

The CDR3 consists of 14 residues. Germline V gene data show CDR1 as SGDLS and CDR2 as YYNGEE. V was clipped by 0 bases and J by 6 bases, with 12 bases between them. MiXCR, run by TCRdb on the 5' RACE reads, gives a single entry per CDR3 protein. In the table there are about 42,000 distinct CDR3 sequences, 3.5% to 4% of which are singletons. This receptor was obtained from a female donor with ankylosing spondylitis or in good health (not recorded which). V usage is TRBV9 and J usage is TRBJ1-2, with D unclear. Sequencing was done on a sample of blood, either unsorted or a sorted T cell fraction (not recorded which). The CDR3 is CASSVDSLGDGYTF. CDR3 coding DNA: TGTGCCAGCAGCGTAGATTCGTTGGGAGATGGCTACACCTTC. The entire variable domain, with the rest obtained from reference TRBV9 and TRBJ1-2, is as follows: DSGVTQTPKHLITATGQRVTLRCSPRSGDLSVYWYQQSLDQGLQFLIQYYNGEERAKGNILERFSAQQFPDLHSELNLSSLELGDSALYFCASSVDSLGDGYTFGSGTRLTVV.